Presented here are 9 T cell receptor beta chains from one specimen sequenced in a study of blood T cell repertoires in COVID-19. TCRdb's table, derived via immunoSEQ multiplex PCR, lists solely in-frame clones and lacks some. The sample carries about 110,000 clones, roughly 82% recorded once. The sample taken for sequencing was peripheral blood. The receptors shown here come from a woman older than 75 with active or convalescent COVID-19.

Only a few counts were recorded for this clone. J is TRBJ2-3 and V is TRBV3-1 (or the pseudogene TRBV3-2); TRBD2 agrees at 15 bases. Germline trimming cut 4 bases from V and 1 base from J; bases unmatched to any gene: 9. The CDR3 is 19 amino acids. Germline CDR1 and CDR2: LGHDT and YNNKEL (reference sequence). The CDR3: CASSLGTSGRNDRTDTQYF. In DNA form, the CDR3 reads TGTGCCAGCAGCCTCGGGACTAGCGGGAGGAATGATCGCACAGATACGCAGTATTTT.

This CDR3 is CASSGGQGAIRETQYF. CDR3 DNA: TGTGCCAGCAGTGGAGGACAGGGGGCTATCCGAGAGACCCAGTACTTC. The chain couples TRBV2 to TRBJ2-5, with TRBD1 matching over 11 bases. Germline trimming cut 4 bases from V and 4 bases from J; bases unmatched to any gene: 8. This CDR3 is built from 16 residues. Germline-derived CDR1 and CDR2 are SNHLY and FYNNEI. The whole variable domain, remainder taken from reference TRBV2 and TRBJ2-5, is EPEVTQTPSHQVTQMGQEVILRCVPISNHLYFYWYRQILGQKVEFLVSFYNNEISEKSEIFDDQFSVERPDGSNFTLKIRSTKLEDSAMYFCASSGGQGAIRETQYFGPGTRLLVL.

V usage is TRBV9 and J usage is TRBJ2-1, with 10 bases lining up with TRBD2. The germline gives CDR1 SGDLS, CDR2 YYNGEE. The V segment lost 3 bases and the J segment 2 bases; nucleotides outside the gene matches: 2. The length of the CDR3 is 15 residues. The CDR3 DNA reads TGTGCCAGCAGCGGTAGCGGGAGGCCCTACAATGAGCAGTTCTTC. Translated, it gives CASSGSGRPYNEQFF.

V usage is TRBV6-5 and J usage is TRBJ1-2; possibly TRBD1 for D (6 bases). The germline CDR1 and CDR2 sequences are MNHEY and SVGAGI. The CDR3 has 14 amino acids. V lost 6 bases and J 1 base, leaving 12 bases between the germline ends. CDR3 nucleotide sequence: TGTGCCAGCAGGCAGGACAGCGGTAACTATGGCTACACCTTC. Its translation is CASRQDSGNYGYTF.

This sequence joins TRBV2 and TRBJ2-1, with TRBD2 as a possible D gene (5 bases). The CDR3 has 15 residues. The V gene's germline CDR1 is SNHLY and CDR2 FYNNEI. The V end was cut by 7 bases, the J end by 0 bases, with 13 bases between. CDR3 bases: TGTGCCAGCACCATTAGCGAGAGCTCCTACAATGAGCAGTTCTTC. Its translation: CASTISESSYNEQFF.

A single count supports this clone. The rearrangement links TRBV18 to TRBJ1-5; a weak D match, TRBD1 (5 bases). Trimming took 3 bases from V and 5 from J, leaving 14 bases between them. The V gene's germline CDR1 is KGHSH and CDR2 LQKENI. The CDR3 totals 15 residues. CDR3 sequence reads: CASSPENRIDQPQHF. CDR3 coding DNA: TGTGCCAGCTCACCGGAGAACAGGATTGATCAGCCCCAGCATTTT.

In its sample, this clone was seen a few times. CDR3 region: CASAYQTGMGNTIYF. CDR3 nucleotide sequence: TGTGCCAGCGCATACCAGACAGGGATGGGAAACACCATATATTTT. The chain joins TRBV6-6 to TRBJ1-3; TRBD1 agrees at 7 bases. Germline-derived CDR1 and CDR2 are MNHNY and SVGAGI (reference sequence). Losses at the gene ends were 8 bases for V and 4 bases for J; bases not matched to a gene: 11. This CDR3 has 15 amino acids.

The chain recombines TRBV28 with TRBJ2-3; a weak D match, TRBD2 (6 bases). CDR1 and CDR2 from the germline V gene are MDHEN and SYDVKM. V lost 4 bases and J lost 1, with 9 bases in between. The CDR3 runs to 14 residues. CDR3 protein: CASSSPGGTDTQYF. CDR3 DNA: TGTGCCAGCAGTTCCCCGGGAGGCACAGATACGCAGTATTTT.

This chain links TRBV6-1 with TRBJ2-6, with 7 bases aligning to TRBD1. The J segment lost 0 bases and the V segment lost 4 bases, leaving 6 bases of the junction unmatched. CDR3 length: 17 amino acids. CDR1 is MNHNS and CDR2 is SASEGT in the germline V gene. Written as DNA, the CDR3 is TGTGCCAGCAGTGGCCGACAGGGCCTCTCTGGGGCCAACGTCCTGACTTTC. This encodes CASSGRQGLSGANVLTF.